This TCR beta chain was observed in a study of T cell responses to AZD1222 COVID-19 vaccine (dated by TCRdb to about 2021). The study in broad terms: TCR sequencing was performed for 230 to 250 trial participants, of whom about 200 were given two doses of AZD1222 and 26 were given two doses of MenACWY control vaccine. Trial participants were enrolled by age into 18-55, 56-69 and 70-plus year subgroups, with approximately 160, 26 and 62 TCR-sequenced participants respectively.

The intended sense of this specimen's time point label: about 28 days (+/-7) after the second vaccine dose. Because spike-specific TCR depth and breadth did not differ between the two schedules, AZD1222 recipients who got a second dose at roughly 4 weeks were pooled with those who got a second dose at roughly 12 weeks. Vaccinee samples were obtained from the UK trials COV001 and COV002, which included a single-blind randomized controlled phase 2/3 trial of AZD1222 (ChAdOx1 nCoV-19) in healthy adults. For TCRbeta chain sequencing, PBMC samples were collected from trial participants at day 0 and at day 28 after the second dose. The CDR3 regions of human TCRbeta chains were analyzed by immunosequencing. The original pipeline was this. Repertoire TCRs were checked for matches against a reference library of SARS-CoV-2-specific TCRs that had been generated using the MIRA antigen-specificity platform. Breadth was defined as the fraction of unique TCRs that were SARS-CoV-2-associated. Depth was defined as the fraction of total T cells that were SARS-CoV-2-associated. Each spike-specific TCR was assigned to its reactive spike region and to a CD4 or CD8 class using the MIRA data. Log10-transformed breadth and depth values were compared by one-way ANOVA with Sidak's multiple comparisons tests. TCRdb provides this immuneACCESS table in a form limited to in-frame rearrangements. Some clones are lacking; in checked studies, under half of them reflect an unresolved V gene, and why the rest are absent is not known. V and J calls and clone size are those listed in that table; D and trimming were worked out from the DNA. The sample contains about 86,000 clones, roughly nine tenths of them found a single time. The ten largest account for roughly 5.2% of the sample.

Turning to this clone: Its antigen is still unknown. Base qualities are not recorded, but no much larger clone differs from it by a single base.

Results and caveats for the whole study, not just this receptor: Because no day 14 peak-response samples were available, repertoires were characterized only after the peak T cell response. Reportedly, almost half of the unique spike-specific TCRs recognized epitopes lying outside the regions that are mutated in the B.1.351 and B.1.1.7 variants. CD4 TCRs associated with the vaccine covered the entire spike protein, and the dominant responses were in regions 160-218 and 743-854. Participants were mostly white British and included more females than males, and it was suggested by the authors that clonal diversity may have been underestimated. Conclusions about previously exposed vaccinees are limited because only a handful of AZD1222 recipients were SARS-CoV-2 seropositive at baseline. After two AZD1222 doses, spike-specific TCR breadth and depth were significantly higher than at day 0 and than in MenACWY recipients. The 56-69-year group was small, and its depth increase did not reach significance, likely because of low power.

V is clipped by 3 bases and J by 1 base, and the sequence between their germline boundaries is 12 bases long. CDR3 length: 15 amino acids, cysteine to phenylalanine. Only CDR3 DNA remains: 45 bases, in frame from the first base. Via the germline V gene, CDR1 is LGHNA and CDR2 YNFKEQ. Sequenced here: peripheral blood, sampled 28 days after the second AZD1222 dose. The sequence is built from TRBV4-2 and TRBJ2-5; a tentative D call is TRBD1 (6 bases match). The clonotype originates from an adult who received the AZD1222 COVID-19 vaccine. The sequenced DNA: TGTGCCAGCAGCCACACGGACAGTCCCCAAGAGACCCAGTACTTC. It is translated as CASSHTDSPQETQYF.